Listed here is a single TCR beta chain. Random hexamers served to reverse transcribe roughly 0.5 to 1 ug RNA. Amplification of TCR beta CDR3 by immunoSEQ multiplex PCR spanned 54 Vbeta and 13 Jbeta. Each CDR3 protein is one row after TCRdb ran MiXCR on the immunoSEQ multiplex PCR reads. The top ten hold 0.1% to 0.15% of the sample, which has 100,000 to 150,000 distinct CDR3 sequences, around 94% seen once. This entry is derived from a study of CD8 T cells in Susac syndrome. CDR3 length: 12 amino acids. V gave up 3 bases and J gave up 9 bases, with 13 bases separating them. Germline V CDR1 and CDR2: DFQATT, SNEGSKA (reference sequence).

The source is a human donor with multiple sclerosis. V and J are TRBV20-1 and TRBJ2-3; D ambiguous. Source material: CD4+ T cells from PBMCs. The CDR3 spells CSASKQQTTQYF. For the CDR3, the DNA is TGCAGTGCTAGCAAACAACAGACCACGCAGTATTTT.